Sequencing of this T cell receptor beta chain was carried out in a study of OX40 agonist ivuxolimab in advanced cancers. The overall study: The patients' treatment was ivuxolimab, an agonistic anti-OX40 (CD134) antibody.

Clones were read by immunoSEQ multiplex PCR, and TCRdb kept only the in-frame ones, dropping some. Here the sample spans fewer than 80,000 clones, approximately 82% being singletons. As to this clone: Its target is unknown.

The CDR3 loop spans 14 amino acids. Germline V gives CDR1 SEHNR, CDR2 FQNEAQ (reference sequence). The V end was cut by 5 bases, the J end by 5 bases, with 10 bases between. Study conclusions and caveats: Clonal expansion was among the lowest in partial responders at 0.1-3.0 mg/kg, especially CD8+. Clonal expansion was seen in CD4+ and CD8+ blood T cells by week 6 at 0.1 to 3.0 mg/kg.

The sequence was obtained from an adult with an advanced solid tumor such as melanoma, head and neck, liver or kidney cancer. Specimen: CD4+ or CD8+ T cells sorted from blood, collected in a trial of the OX40 agonist ivuxolimab. The chain recombines TRBV7-9 with TRBJ1-6, with D unresolved. The CDR3 loop reads CASSLGRNNSPLHF. In DNA form, the CDR3 reads TGTGCCAGCAGCCTCGGGCGGAATAATTCACCCCTCCACTTT.